Listed below are T cell receptor beta chains from one sample, sequenced in a study of Graves' ophthalmopathy and Graves' hyperthyroidism. TCRdb passed the multiplex PCR reads through MiXCR, listing each CDR3 protein once. The sample has 650,000 to 800,000 distinct CDR3 sequences, about 40% seen once. Sequencing used peripheral blood. These TCRs come from an adult man with Graves' ophthalmopathy. CDR3s include the opening cysteine and the closing phenylalanine or tryptophan. The D gene is left open where the match is weak. Rows give clone size only sometimes, using once, few, many, or a class for an expanded clone.

j_call v_call cdr3_length clone_size d_call cdr3_nt cdr3_aa
TRBJ1-5 TRBV7-9 13 . . TGTGCCAGCAGCTCTTCCGCGGATCAGCCCCAGCATTTT CASSSSADQPQHF
TRBJ1-2 TRBV5-8 13 . TRBD1 TGTGCCAGCAGCACATCACAGGGGAGTGGCTACACCTTC CASSTSQGSGYTF
TRBJ2-2 TRBV12-3/TRBV12-4 12 many . TGTGCCAGCGATAGCGGTACCGGGGAGCTGTTTTTT CASDSGTGELFF
TRBJ2-7 TRBV7-9 15 many TRBD1 TGTGCCAGCAGCTCCGGGACAGGAGCCCCCTACGAGCAGTACTTC CASSSGTGAPYEQYF
TRBJ1-4 TRBV7-2 16 . TRBD1 TGTGCCAGCAGCCCACTCGGGACAGGGGGAAACGAAAAACTGTTTTTT CASSPLGTGGNEKLFF
TRBJ1-2 TRBV7-9 17 . TRBD1 TGTGCCAGCAGCTCGCTTCCTGGCAAGACAGGGGGCAGTGGCTACACCTTC CASSSLPGKTGGSGYTF
TRBJ2-1 TRBV29-1 9 . . TGCAGCGATGACAATGAGCAGTTCTTC CSDDNEQFF
TRBJ1-2 TRBV7-9 17 . . TGTGCCAGCAGCTCAGTTTACGAGGGGCTAGGAGGGTATGGCTACACCTTC CASSSVYEGLGGYGYTF
TRBJ2-2 TRBV2 15 many TRBD1 TGTGCCAGCAGAGGGACAGGGTTTAACACCGGGGAGCTGTTTTTT CASRGTGFNTGELFF
TRBJ1-1 TRBV24-1 14 . . TGTGCCACCAGTGATTGGGACTCCCCCACTGAAGCTTTCTTT CATSDWDSPTEAFF
TRBJ2-5 TRBV24-1 15 . TRBD1 TGTGCCACCAGTGACCCGGGACAGGGGCAAGAGACCCAGTACTTC CATSDPGQGQETQYF
TRBJ1-5 TRBV4-3 17 . . TGCGCCAGCAGCCAACCAATAGACAGGTATAGCAATCAGCCCCAGCATTTT CASSQPIDRYSNQPQHF
TRBJ1-5 TRBV6-6 13 many . TGTGCCAGCGGCACAGGTCTCAATCAGCCCCAGCATTTT CASGTGLNQPQHF
TRBJ2-5 TRBV7-6 16 . . TGTGCCAGCAGCTTAGTTGGGAGGGGGGGTGATGAGACCCAGTACTTC CASSLVGRGGDETQYF
TRBJ2-7 TRBV20-1 12 few . TGCAGTGCCAAGGTACAGTCCTACGAGCAGTACTTC CSAKVQSYEQYF
TRBJ1-2 TRBV6-5 14 . . TGTGCCAGCAGTGACAGCGGAGGTAACTATGGCTACACCTTC CASSDSGGNYGYTF
TRBJ2-2 TRBV7-9 14 once . TGTGCCAGCAGCCAACTGTCTGGGGCCGGGGAGCTGTTTTTT CASSQLSGAGELFF
TRBJ1-2 TRBV15 14 many . TGTGCCACCAGCAGAGAGATTAGGTTTATGGGCTACACCTTC CATSREIRFMGYTF
TRBJ1-2 TRBV2 15 . . TGTGCCAGCAGTGACGCGACACCCGAAGCCTACGGCTACACCTTC CASSDATPEAYGYTF
TRBJ2-2 TRBV12-3/TRBV12-4 14 . TRBD1 TGTGCCAGCAGAACCCAGGGGGCTGGCGGGGAGCTGTTTTTT CASRTQGAGGELFF
TRBJ2-7 TRBV5-4 11 many . TGTGCCAGCAGCTTTGGAAGGGAGCAGTACTTC CASSFGREQYF
TRBJ1-4 TRBV7-8 15 many TRBD1 TGTGCCAGCAGCGGACCGGGACAGGGGGCTGAAAAACTGTTTTTT CASSGPGQGAEKLFF
TRBJ1-1 TRBV11-2 17 . . TGTGCCAGCAGCTTTCCCCCCACCGGGACAAGGAACACTGAAGCTTTCTTT CASSFPPTGTRNTEAFF
TRBJ1-5 TRBV15 16 . . TGTGCCACCAGCAGAGATAAACAGGGTGTAGAACAGCCCCAGCATTTT CATSRDKQGVEQPQHF
TRBJ1-6 TRBV12-3/TRBV12-4 13 many . TGTGCCAGCAGTCCAAACAGCGATTCACCCCTCCACTTT CASSPNSDSPLHF
TRBJ1-2 TRBV5-1 14 . TRBD1 TGCGCCAGCAGCTTTGGGCAGGGGGACAATGGCTACACCTTC CASSFGQGDNGYTF
TRBJ2-1 TRBV12-3/TRBV12-4 15 . TRBD2 TGTGCCAGCAGTTTAGCGGGACTAGGTTACAATGAGCAGTTCTTC CASSLAGLGYNEQFF
TRBJ2-5 TRBV7-3 16 few TRBD2 TGCGCCAGCAGCCAACTTAGCGGGAGGGCCCGGGAGACCCAGTACTTC CASSQLSGRARETQYF